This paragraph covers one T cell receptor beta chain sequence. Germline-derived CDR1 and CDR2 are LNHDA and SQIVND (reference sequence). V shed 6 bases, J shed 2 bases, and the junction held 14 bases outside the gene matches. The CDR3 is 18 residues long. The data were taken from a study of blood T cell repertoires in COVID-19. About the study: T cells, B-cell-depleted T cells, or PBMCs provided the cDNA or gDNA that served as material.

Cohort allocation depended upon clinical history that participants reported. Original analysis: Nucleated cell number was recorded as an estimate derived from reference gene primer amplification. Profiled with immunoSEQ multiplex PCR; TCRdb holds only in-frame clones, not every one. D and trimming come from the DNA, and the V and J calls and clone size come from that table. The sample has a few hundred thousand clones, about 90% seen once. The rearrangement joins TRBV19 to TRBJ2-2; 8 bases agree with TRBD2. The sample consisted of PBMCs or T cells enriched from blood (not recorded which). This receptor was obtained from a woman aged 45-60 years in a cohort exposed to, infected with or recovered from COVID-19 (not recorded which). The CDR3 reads CASRQDPRGGHNTGELFF. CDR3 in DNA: TGTGCCAGTAGACAAGACCCACGGGGGGGGCATAACACCGGGGAGCTGTTTTTT.